Each of the 19 T cell receptor beta chains below was sequenced from the same sample in a study of preoperative IRX-2 immunotherapy in early breast cancer. The protocol was immunoSEQ multiplex PCR, while the TCRdb copy is restricted to in-frame clones and leaves out a portion. Among around 30,000 clones listed, nearly 80% were seen once. Treatment noted: preoperative locoregional IRX-2 cytokine immunotherapy. The specimen was lymph node tissue, collected before IRX-2 immunotherapy. The source of these receptors is a human donor with breast cancer.

The chain uses TRBV18 and TRBJ1-1; D not resolved. The CDR3 is 13 residues long. Germline lookup yields CDR1 KGHSH and CDR2 LQKENI. V dropped 3 bases and J dropped 3 bases, with 8 bases sitting between them. In nucleotides, the CDR3 is TGTGCCAGCTCACCTAACAGTGACACTGAAGCTTTCTTT. It is translated as CASSPNSDTEAFF.

This rearrangement joins TRBV18 to TRBJ1-5; D is perhaps TRBD1 (6 bases). Per the germline V gene, CDR1 is KGHSH and CDR2 is LQKENI. This CDR3 contains 12 residues. CDR3: CASQGSNQPQHF. The CDR3 nucleotides read TGTGCATCCCAGGGGAGCAATCAGCCCCAGCATTTT.

The V and J genes are TRBV6-8 and TRBJ2-1; tentative D call: TRBD2 (5 bases). The V end lost 2 bases, the J end lost 0 bases, and 8 bases lay between the germline ends. The CDR3 contains 15 residues. Germline V gene sequence: CDR1 MNHGY, CDR2 SAAAGT. The CDR3 loop is CASSYVGSSYNEQFF. As DNA, the CDR3 is TGTGCCAGCAGTTACGTGGGGAGCTCCTACAATGAGCAGTTCTTC.

This chain joins TRBV11-3 and TRBJ1-2; D remains unclear. The CDR3 sequence is 15 residues long. The germline gives CDR1 SGHNT, CDR2 YENEEA. V was shortened by 0 bases and J by 7 bases, with 15 bases between the two germline ends. CDR3 in DNA: TGTGCCAGCAGCTTAGATACCCTGAGGACGCCTGGCTACACCTTC. Amino acids: CASSLDTLRTPGYTF.

The CDR3 DNA reads TGTGCCAGCAGCCCTACCGACAGGGGTTTCACCGGGGAGCTGTTTTTT. Protein: CASSPTDRGFTGELFF. The J gene is TRBJ2-2, the V gene TRBV28; 8 bases line up with TRBD1. The V gene's germline CDR1 is MDHEN and CDR2 SYDVKM. The CDR3 is made up of 16 amino acids. With 6 bases clipped from V and 4 bases from J, the junction kept 10 bases outside the gene matches.

A single count supports this clone. The chain links TRBV11-3 to TRBJ2-1, with 12 bases aligning to TRBD1. The CDR3 extends over 14 amino acids. The germline V gene has CDR1 SGHNT and CDR2 YENEEA. Trimming took 5 bases from V and 7 from J; bases not matched to a gene: 3. The CDR3 region has the DNA TGTGCCAGCAGCCGGGACAGGGGGCGAAATGAGCAGTTCTTC. It is translated as CASSRDRGRNEQFF.

In this sample, this clone turned up a few times. The chain is built from TRBV19 and TRBJ1-2, with 7 bases lining up with TRBD1. This CDR3 comprises 14 residues. V lost 5 bases to trimming and J lost 7 bases; unmatched junction nucleotides: 10. CDR1 LNHDA and CDR2 SQIVND come from the germline V gene (reference sequence). This CDR3 reads CASSPQDRVIGYTF. In DNA form, the CDR3 reads TGTGCCAGTAGTCCACAAGACAGGGTCATTGGCTACACCTTC.

The chain carries TRBV6-8 and TRBJ1-2, with 10 nucleotides matching TRBD1. J was trimmed by 8 bases and V by 4 bases; bases with no gene match: 10. The CDR3 totals 15 residues. Germline-derived CDR1 and CDR2 are MNHGY and SAAAGT. The CDR3 spells CASSWYPDRGTGYTF. Written as DNA, the CDR3 is TGTGCCAGCAGTTGGTATCCGGACAGGGGGACGGGCTACACCTTC.

This clone was picked up one time. V is TRBV11-3 and J is TRBJ2-5; weak D call: TRBD2 (6 bases). V was clipped by 2 bases and J by 1 base, with 8 bases between them. CDR3 size: 14 residues. Germline V lookup: CDR1 SGHNT, CDR2 YENEEA. The CDR3 DNA reads TGTGCCAGCAGCTTACTGCGGGGCCAAGAGACCCAGTACTTC. It codes for CASSLLRGQETQYF.

The chain combines TRBV23-1 with TRBJ2-1, with a tentative D call TRBD2 (7 bases). TRBV23-1 is reported as an ORF; its role is uncertain. The CDR3 sequence is 16 residues long. V lost 6 bases and J 0 bases, leaving 15 bases between the germline ends. The CDR3 DNA reads TGCGCCAGCAGCCTTAACGGGGGGCACTCCTACAATGAGCAGTTCTTC. Translation: CASSLNGGHSYNEQFF.

In this sample, this clone turned up a few times. This chain connects TRBV11-3 to TRBJ1-4; 9 bases map to TRBD1. This CDR3 has 16 residues. Losses at the gene ends were 3 bases for V and 5 bases for J; bases not matched to a gene: 7. Germline V CDR1 and CDR2: SGHNT, YENEEA. The CDR3 nucleotides are TGTGCCAGCAGCTTCGGGACAGGGTTTAAAAATGAAAAACTGTTTTTT. It codes for CASSFGTGFKNEKLFF.

This rearrangement joins TRBV19 to TRBJ2-1, with 8 bases that match TRBD1. Germline V gene sequence: CDR1 LNHDA, CDR2 SQIVND (reference sequence). The CDR3 is made up of 16 amino acids. The V gene end was trimmed by 9 bases and the J gene end by 0 bases; junction bases not matched to a gene: 10. CDR3 in amino acids: CARNDRGERSYNEQFF. DNA of the CDR3: TGTGCCAGGAACGACAGGGGAGAACGCTCCTACAATGAGCAGTTCTTC.

The chain joins TRBV6-8 to TRBJ1-3; D is unresolved. Germline V gives CDR1 MNHGY, CDR2 SAAAGT. V gave up 6 bases and J gave up 0 bases, with 6 bases separating them. The CDR3 runs 13 residues. The CDR3 region has the DNA TGTGCCAGCAGCGGCTCCTCTGGAAACACCATATATTTT. It yields the protein CASSGSSGNTIYF.

The chain recombines TRBV29-1 with TRBJ1-2, with 7 bases fitting TRBD1. Germline V gene sequence: CDR1 SQVTM, CDR2 ANQGSEA. The CDR3 length is 13 residues. V lost 0 bases and J lost 5; bases outside the gene matches: 3. CDR3: CSVEEDRQYGYTF. CDR3 nucleotides: TGCAGCGTTGAAGAGGACAGGCAATATGGCTACACCTTC.

The CDR3 region has the DNA TGTGCCATCAGTGAGCCCGGGACAGGGTCGGACACTGAAGCTTTCTTT. It translates to CAISEPGTGSDTEAFF. The rearrangement links TRBV10-3 to TRBJ1-1, with TRBD1 matching 9 bases. Germline assignment: CDR1 ENHRY and CDR2 SYGVKD. With 2 bases clipped from V and 3 bases from J, the junction kept 7 bases outside the gene matches. The CDR3 contains 16 residues.

This chain connects TRBV7-6 to TRBJ2-1, with D perhaps matching TRBD1 or TRBD2 (5 bases each). V lost 6 bases and J lost 1, with 16 bases in between. Looked up from germline, CDR1 is SGHVS and CDR2 is FNYEAQ. The CDR3 spans 16 residues. The CDR3 here is CASSKAVGESYNEQFF. DNA of the CDR3: TGTGCCAGCAGTAAAGCAGTGGGGGAGTCCTACAATGAGCAGTTCTTC.

The chain links TRBV5-1 to TRBJ2-1, with D possibly matching TRBD2 (6 bases). CDR1 and CDR2 (germline): SGHRS, YFSETQ. This CDR3 is 14 amino acids long. The V and J ends lost 5 bases and 6 bases respectively, with 15 bases between them. As DNA, the CDR3 is TGCGCCAGCAGAGGGGAGGTCTACCCCAATGAGCAGTTCTTC. It translates to CASRGEVYPNEQFF. The full variable domain, with the rest looked up from reference TRBV5-1 and TRBJ2-1, is KAGVTQTPRYLIKTRGQQVTLSCSPISGHRSVSWYQQTPGQGLQFLFEYFSETQRNKGNFPGRFSGRQFSNSRSEMNVSTLELGDSALYLCASRGEVYPNEQFFGPGTRLTVL.

The table lists this clone with a few counts. The genes are TRBV6-8 and TRBJ1-1, with D possibly matching TRBD1 (6 bases). This CDR3 comprises 12 residues. CDR1 is MNHGY, CDR2 SAAAGT, per germline. The V end was cut by 10 bases, the J end by 2 bases, with 11 bases between. CDR3 region: CAIRQANTEAFF. The DNA of the CDR3 is TGTGCCATTAGACAGGCAAACACTGAAGCTTTCTTT.

V gene TRBV7-7 combines with J gene TRBJ1-3; 9 nucleotides match TRBD1. CDR3 length: 16 amino acids. Germline V CDR1 and CDR2: SSHAT, FNYEAQ (reference sequence). V gave up 4 bases and J gave up 4 bases; unmatched junction bases: 8. CDR3 region: CASSSGTGKGGNTIYF. In DNA form, the CDR3 reads TGTGCCAGCAGCTCCGGGACAGGGAAAGGGGGAAACACCATATATTTT.